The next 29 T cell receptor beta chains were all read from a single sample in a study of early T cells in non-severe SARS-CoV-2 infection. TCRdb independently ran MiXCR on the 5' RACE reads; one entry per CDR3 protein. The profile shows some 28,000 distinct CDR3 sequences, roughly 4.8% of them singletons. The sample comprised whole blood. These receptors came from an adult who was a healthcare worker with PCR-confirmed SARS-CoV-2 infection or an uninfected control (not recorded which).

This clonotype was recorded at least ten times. The DNA of the CDR3 is TGTGCCAGGGAGACAGGGGCGAACACCGGGGAGCTGTTTTTT. Translating it yields CARETGANTGELFF. The J gene is TRBJ2-2, the V gene TRBV7-9; TRBD1 matches at 8 bases. The CDR3 is 14 residues long. V trimming: 9 bases; J trimming: 0 bases; junction bases outside the gene matches: 3. The germline gives CDR1 SEHNR, CDR2 FQNEAQ (reference sequence).

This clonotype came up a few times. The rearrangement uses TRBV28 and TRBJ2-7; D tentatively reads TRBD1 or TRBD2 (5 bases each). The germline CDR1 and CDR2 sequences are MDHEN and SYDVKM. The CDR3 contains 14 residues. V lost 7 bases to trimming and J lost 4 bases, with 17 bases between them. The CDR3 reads CASTRDRRLYEQYF. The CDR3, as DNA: TGTGCCAGCACCCGGGACCGCCGCTTGTACGAGCAGTACTTC.

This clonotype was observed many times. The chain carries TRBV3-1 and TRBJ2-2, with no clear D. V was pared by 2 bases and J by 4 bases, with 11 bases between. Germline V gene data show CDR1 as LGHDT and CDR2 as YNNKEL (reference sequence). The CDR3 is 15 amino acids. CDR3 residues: CASSQNQYGTGELFF. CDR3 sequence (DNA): TGTGCCAGCAGCCAAAATCAGTATGGCACCGGGGAGCTGTTTTTT.

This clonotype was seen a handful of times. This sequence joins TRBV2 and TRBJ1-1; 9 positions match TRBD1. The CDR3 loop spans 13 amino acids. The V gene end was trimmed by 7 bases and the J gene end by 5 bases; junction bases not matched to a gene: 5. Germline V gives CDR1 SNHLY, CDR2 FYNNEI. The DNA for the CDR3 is TGTGCCAGCAAAAGACAGGGGGATACTGAAGCTTTCTTT. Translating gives CASKRQGDTEAFF.

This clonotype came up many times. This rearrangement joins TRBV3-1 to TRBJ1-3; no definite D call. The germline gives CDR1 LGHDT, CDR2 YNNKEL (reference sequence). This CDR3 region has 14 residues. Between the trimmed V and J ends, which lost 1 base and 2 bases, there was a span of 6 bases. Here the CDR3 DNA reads TGTGCCAGCAGCCAAGGACCTGCTGGAAACACCATATATTTT. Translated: CASSQGPAGNTIYF.

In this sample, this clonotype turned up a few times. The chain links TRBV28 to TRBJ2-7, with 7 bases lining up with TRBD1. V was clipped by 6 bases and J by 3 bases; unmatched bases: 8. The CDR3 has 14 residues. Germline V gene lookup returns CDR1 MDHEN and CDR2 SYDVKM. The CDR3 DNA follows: TGTGCCAGCAGGGAAGGGACAGTATTCTACGAGCAGTACTTC. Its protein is CASREGTVFYEQYF.

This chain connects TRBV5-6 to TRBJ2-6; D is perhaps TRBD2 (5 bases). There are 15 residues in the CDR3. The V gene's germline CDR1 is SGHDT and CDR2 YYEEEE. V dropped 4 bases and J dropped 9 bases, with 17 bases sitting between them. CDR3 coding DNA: TGTGCCAGCAGCCGAGGGCGACTATATAACAACGTCCTGACTTTC. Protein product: CASSRGRLYNNVLTF.

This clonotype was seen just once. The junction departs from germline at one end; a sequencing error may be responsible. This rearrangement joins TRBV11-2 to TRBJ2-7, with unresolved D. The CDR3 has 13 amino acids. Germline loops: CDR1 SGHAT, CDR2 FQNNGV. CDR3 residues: CACSLDTFYEQYF. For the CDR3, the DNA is TGTGCCTGCAGCTTAGATACCTTCTACGAGCAGTACTTC.

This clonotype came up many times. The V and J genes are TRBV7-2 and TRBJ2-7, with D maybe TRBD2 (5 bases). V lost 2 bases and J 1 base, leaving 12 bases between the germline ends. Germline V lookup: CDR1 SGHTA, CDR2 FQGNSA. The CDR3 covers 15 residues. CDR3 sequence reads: CASSLIARVSYEQYF. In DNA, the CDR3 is TGTGCCAGCAGCTTAATCGCGCGGGTTTCCTACGAGCAGTACTTC.

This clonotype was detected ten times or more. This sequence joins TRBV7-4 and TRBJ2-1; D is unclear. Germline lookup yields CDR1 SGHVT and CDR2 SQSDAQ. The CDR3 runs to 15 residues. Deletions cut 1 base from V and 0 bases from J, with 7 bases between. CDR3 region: CASSLDSSSYNEQFF. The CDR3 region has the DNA TGTGCCAGCAGCTTAGACAGCAGCTCCTACAATGAGCAGTTCTTC.

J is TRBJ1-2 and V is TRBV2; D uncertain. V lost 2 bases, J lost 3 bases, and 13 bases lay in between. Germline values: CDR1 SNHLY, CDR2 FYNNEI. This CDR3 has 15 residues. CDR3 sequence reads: CASSELPAQYYGYTF. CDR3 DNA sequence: TGTGCCAGCAGTGAACTTCCGGCTCAGTACTATGGCTACACCTTC.

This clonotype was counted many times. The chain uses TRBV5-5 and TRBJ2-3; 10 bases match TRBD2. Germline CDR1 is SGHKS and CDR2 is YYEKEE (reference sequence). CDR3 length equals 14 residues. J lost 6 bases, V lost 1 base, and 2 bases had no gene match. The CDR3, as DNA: TGTGCCAGCAGCTTGCTAGCGGGAGTGGATACGCAGTATTTT. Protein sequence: CASSLLAGVDTQYF. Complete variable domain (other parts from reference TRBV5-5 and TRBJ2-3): DAGVTQSPTHLIKTRGQQVTLRCSPISGHKSVSWYQQVLGQGPQFIFQYYEKEERGRGNFPDRFSARQFPNYSSELNVNALLLGDSALYLCASSLLAGVDTQYFGPGTRLTVL.

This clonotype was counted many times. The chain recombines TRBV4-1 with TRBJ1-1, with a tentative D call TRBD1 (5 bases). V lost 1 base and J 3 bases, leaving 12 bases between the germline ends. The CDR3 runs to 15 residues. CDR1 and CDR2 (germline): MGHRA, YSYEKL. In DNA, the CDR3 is TGCGCCAGCAGCCAAGTCATGGGGGACGACACTGAAGCTTTCTTT. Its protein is CASSQVMGDDTEAFF.

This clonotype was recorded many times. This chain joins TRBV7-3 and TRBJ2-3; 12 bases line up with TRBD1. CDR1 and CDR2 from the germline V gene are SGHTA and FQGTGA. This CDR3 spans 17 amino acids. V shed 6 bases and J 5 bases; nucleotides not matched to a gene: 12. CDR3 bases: TGTGCCAGCAGTTCCTCGGGGACAGGGGGCGCGGAAGATACGCAGTATTTT. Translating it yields CASSSSGTGGAEDTQYF.

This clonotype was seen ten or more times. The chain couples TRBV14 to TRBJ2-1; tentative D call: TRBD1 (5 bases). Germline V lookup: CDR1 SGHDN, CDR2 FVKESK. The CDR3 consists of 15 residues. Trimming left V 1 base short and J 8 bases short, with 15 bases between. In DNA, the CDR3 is TGTGCCAGCAGCCAAGGGACATTATTGGGGTATGAGCAGTTCTTC. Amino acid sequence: CASSQGTLLGYEQFF.

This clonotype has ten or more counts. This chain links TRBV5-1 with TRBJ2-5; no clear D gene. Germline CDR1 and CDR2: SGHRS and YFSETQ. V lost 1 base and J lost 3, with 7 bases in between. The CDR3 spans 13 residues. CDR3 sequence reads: CASSLLSEETQYF. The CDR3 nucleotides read TGCGCCAGCAGCTTGCTGTCAGAAGAGACCCAGTACTTC.

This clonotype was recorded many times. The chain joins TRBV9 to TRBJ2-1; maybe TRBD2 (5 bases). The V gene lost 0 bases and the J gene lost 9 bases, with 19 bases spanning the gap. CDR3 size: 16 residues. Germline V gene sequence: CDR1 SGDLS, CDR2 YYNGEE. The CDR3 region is CASSVGSPLADFEQFF. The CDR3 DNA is TGTGCCAGCAGCGTAGGGTCGCCTCTAGCCGACTTTGAGCAGTTCTTC.

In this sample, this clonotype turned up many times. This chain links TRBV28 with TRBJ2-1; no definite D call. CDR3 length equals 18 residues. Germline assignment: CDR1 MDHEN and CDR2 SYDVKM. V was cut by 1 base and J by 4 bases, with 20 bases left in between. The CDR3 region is CASSLYILGRKRYNEQFF. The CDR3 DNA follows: TGTGCCAGCAGTTTATATATTTTGGGCAGAAAAAGGTACAATGAGCAGTTCTTC.

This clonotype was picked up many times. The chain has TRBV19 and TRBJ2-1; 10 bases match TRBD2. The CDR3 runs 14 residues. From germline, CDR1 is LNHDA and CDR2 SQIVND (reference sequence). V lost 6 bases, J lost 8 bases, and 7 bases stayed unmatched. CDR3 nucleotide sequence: TGTGCCAGTAGCCCTAGCGGGGGTGGGGATGAGCAGTTCTTC. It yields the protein CASSPSGGGDEQFF.

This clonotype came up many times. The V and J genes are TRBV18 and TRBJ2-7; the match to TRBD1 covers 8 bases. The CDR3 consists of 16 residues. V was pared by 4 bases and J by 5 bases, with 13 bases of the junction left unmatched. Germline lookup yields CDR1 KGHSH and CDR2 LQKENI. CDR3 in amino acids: CASSLTAGTGGNEQYF. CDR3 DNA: TGTGCCAGCTCACTTACGGCCGGGACAGGAGGGAACGAGCAGTACTTC.

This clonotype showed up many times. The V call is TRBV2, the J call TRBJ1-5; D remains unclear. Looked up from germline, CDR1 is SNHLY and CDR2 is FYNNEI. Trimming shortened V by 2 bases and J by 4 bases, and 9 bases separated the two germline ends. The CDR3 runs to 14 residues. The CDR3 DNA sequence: TGTGCCAGCAGTGAAACCTACGGGAATCAGCCCCAGCATTTT. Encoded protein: CASSETYGNQPQHF.

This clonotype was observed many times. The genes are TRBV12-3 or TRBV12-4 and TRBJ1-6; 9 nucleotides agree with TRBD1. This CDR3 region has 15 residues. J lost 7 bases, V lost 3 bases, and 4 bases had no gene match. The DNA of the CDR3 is TGTGCCAGCAGTTTGGGACAGGGCCTAAATTCACCCCTCCACTTT. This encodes CASSLGQGLNSPLHF.

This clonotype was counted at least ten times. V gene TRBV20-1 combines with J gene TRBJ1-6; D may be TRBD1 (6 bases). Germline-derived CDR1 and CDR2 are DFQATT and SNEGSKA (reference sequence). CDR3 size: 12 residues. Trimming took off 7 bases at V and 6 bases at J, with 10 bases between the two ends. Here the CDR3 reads CSGGQPNSPLHF. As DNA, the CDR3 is TGCAGTGGCGGACAGCCTAATTCACCCCTCCACTTT.

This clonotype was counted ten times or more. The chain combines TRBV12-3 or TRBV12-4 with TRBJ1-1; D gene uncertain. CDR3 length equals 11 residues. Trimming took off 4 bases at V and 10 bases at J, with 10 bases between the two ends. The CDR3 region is CASSSYLGAFF. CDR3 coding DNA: TGTGCCAGCAGTTCGTATCTGGGAGCTTTCTTT.

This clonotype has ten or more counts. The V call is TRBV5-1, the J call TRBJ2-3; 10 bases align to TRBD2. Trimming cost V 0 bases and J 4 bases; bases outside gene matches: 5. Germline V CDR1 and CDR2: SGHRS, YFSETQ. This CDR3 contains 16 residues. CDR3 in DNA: TGCGCCAGCAGCTTGGGAGGGACTAGCGTGGCAGATACGCAGTATTTT. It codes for CASSLGGTSVADTQYF.

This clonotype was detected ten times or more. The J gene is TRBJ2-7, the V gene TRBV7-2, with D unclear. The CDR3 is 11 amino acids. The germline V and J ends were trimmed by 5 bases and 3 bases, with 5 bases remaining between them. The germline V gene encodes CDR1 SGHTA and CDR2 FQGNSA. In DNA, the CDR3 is TGTGCCAGCAGCCGTAACTACGAGCAGTACTTC. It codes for CASSRNYEQYF.

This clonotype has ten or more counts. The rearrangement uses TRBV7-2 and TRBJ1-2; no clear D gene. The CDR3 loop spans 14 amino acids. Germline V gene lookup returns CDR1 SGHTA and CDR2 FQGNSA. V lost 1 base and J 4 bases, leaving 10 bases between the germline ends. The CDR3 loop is CASSLDGLTYGYTF. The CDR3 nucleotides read TGTGCCAGCAGCTTAGATGGGCTGACCTATGGCTACACCTTC.

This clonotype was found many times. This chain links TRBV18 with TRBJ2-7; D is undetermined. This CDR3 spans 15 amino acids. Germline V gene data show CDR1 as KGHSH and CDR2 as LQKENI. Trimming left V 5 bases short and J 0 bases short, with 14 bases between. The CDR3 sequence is CASSDPSDDSYEQYF. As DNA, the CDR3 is TGTGCCAGCTCAGACCCATCCGACGACTCCTACGAGCAGTACTTC.

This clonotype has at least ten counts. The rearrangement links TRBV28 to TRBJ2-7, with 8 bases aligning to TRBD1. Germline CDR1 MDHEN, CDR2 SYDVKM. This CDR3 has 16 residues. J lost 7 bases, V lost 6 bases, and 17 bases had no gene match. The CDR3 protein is CASSPAHPGGLWEQYF. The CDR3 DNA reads TGTGCCAGCAGCCCCGCCCACCCAGGGGGCTTGTGGGAGCAGTACTTC.